Reported below is one TCR beta chain. The CDR3 extends over 11 amino acids. V gave up 2 bases and J gave up 4 bases, with 5 bases separating them. Germline CDR1 and CDR2: SQVTM and ANQGSEA. It was uncontrolled infection, other autoimmune disease, pregnancy or lactation that excluded patients. The data belong to a study of T cells in Graves' hyperthyroidism and ophthalmopathy. RNA transcripts were the template for amplifying TCR beta CDR3 regions. HTBI primers drove first-round RT-PCR of the TCR CDR3. TCRdb processed the multiplex PCR reads anew with MiXCR; each CDR3 protein has one entry. Here the sample spans hundreds of thousands of distinct CDR3 sequences, around 15% being singletons.

The rearrangement links TRBV29-1 to TRBJ1-2; D gene ambiguous. The sequenced sample consisted of blood. This clonotype was sampled from a woman between 45 and 60 years old with Graves' ophthalmopathy. The CDR3 DNA sequence: TGCAGCGTTGAAACAGCCTATGGCTACACCTTC. Its translation is CSVETAYGYTF.